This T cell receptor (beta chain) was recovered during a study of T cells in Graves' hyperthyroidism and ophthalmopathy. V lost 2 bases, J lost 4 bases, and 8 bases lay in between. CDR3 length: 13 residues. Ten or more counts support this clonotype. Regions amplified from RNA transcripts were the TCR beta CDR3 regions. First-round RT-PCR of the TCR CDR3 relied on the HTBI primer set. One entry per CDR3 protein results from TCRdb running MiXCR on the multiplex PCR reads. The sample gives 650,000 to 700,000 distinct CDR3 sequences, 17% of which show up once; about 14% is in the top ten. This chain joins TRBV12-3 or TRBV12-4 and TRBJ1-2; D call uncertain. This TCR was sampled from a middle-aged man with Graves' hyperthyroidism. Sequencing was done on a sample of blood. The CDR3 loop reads CASSLRDLYGYTF. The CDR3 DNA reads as TGTGCCAGCAGTTTACGGGATCTCTATGGCTACACCTTC.